This TCR beta chain stems from a study of T cell repertoires in cytomegalovirus infection. From germline, CDR1 is SGHVS and CDR2 FQNEAQ. The CDR3 totals 14 residues. The V and J ends lost 7 bases and 3 bases respectively, with 10 bases between them. TCRdb processed the reads anew with MiXCR; each CDR3 protein has one entry. This sample has some 50,000 distinct CDR3 sequences, with about 21% found just once. Concerning this clonotype: Its target is unknown.

The sequenced sample was CD8+ T cells from cultured PBMCs, obtained from culture after CMV antigen stimulation. The TCR comes from a human donor in good health (CMV status not recorded). Some clones in this sample may be carry-over from other donors' samples. V is TRBV7-8 and J is TRBJ1-6, with D unclear. The CDR3 bases are TGTGCCAGCACTAGGGCGTACTATAATTCACCCCTCCACTTT. Its translation is CASTRAYYNSPLHF. Combining the CDR3 with reference TRBV7-8 and TRBJ1-6 gives the whole variable domain GAGVSQSPRYKVAKRGQDVALRCDPISGHVSLFWYQQALGQGPEFLTYFQNEAQLDKSGLPSDRFFAERPEGSVSTLKIQRTQQEDSAVYLCASTRAYYNSPLHFGNGTRLTVT.